One sample yielded the 13 T cell receptor beta chains listed below, sequenced in a study of blood T cell repertoires in COVID-19. Sequenced by immunoSEQ multiplex PCR; TCRdb stores in-frame clones only, minus some. The sample has under 300,000 clones, about 89% seen once. Source material: peripheral blood. The source is a man aged 50 to 59 with acute or convalescent COVID-19.

The chain joins TRBV5-1 to TRBJ1-2, with D perhaps TRBD1 (5 bases). The CDR3 is 13 residues long. The V and J ends lost 4 bases and 4 bases respectively, with 11 bases between them. Germline assignment: CDR1 SGHRS and CDR2 YFSETQ. The CDR3 DNA reads TGCGCCAGCAGCCCGACAGCTTCCTATGGCTACACCTTC. Its protein product is CASSPTASYGYTF.

The V call is TRBV5-4, the J call TRBJ2-1; D is undetermined. V was trimmed by 0 bases and J by 6 bases, leaving 19 bases between them. The V gene's germline CDR1 is SGHNT and CDR2 YYREEE (reference sequence). The CDR3 loop spans 17 amino acids. The CDR3 DNA reads TGTGCCAGCAGCTTGGGTACTGGGCCGGCCGGTGCCAATGAGCAGTTCTTC. Amino acids: CASSLGTGPAGANEQFF.

The chain recombines TRBV19 with TRBJ1-2; 9 bases are shared with TRBD1. This CDR3 spans 15 amino acids. The germline CDR1 and CDR2 sequences are LNHDA and SQIVND (reference sequence). V gave up 0 bases and J gave up 5 bases; unmatched junction bases: 4. CDR3 sequence: CASSIDRDRAYGYTF. In DNA form, the CDR3 reads TGTGCCAGTAGTATAGATCGGGACAGGGCTTATGGCTACACCTTC.

This chain connects TRBV5-1 to TRBJ2-3, with TRBD1 matching over 8 bases. Germline CDR1 reads SGHRS; CDR2 reads YFSETQ. With 4 bases clipped from V and 3 bases from J, the junction kept 10 bases outside the gene matches. There are 16 residues in the CDR3. The CDR3 sequence: CASSRLDRGWTDTQYF. Here the CDR3 DNA reads TGCGCCAGCAGCCGTCTAGACAGGGGATGGACAGATACGCAGTATTTT. The variable domain in full, completed from reference TRBV5-1 and TRBJ2-3, reads KAGVTQTPRYLIKTRGQQVTLSCSPISGHRSVSWYQQTPGQGLQFLFEYFSETQRNKGNFPGRFSGRQFSNSRSEMNVSTLELGDSALYLCASSRLDRGWTDTQYFGPGTRLTVL.

The V gene is TRBV6-5, the J gene TRBJ1-1; the D gene is possibly TRBD1 (6 bases). The CDR3 extends over 15 amino acids. Germline V gene lookup returns CDR1 MNHEY and CDR2 SVGAGI. Trimming cost V 0 bases and J 1 base, with 9 bases left between them. The CDR3 loop is CASSYSRTANTEAFF. CDR3 DNA: TGTGCCAGCAGTTACTCTCGGACAGCGAACACTGAAGCTTTCTTT.

The chain couples TRBV7-2 to TRBJ2-3, with TRBD2 as a possible D gene (5 bases). The CDR3 spans 14 residues. Germline lookup yields CDR1 SGHTA and CDR2 FQGNSA. The V end lost 3 bases, the J end lost 1 base, and 8 bases lay between the germline ends. The CDR3 region has the DNA TGTGCCAGCAGCTTCGGGCGGGGCACAGATACGCAGTATTTT. Translated: CASSFGRGTDTQYF.

This rearrangement joins TRBV3-1 (or the pseudogene TRBV3-2) to TRBJ1-6; D is possibly TRBD1 (5 bases). Trimming pared 0 bases from V and 10 bases from J, leaving 10 bases between. Germline assignment: CDR1 LGHDT and CDR2 YNNKEL (reference sequence). This CDR3 has 14 amino acids. CDR3 residues: CASSQDGGGSPLHF. CDR3 coding DNA: TGTGCCAGCAGCCAAGATGGGGGGGGATCACCCCTCCACTTT.

For this clone: Other DNA variants within this sample encode the same CDR3. This sequence joins TRBV3-1 (or the pseudogene TRBV3-2) and TRBJ2-1; 7 nucleotides agree with TRBD2. CDR1 LGHDT and CDR2 YNNKEL come from the germline V gene (reference sequence). The length of the CDR3 is 12 residues. Trimming removed 4 bases from V and 7 bases from J; junction bases left unmatched: 1. This chain's CDR3 is CASSRGGNEQFF. The DNA for the CDR3 is TGTGCCAGCAGCCGGGGGGGAAATGAGCAGTTCTTC.

The rearrangement joins TRBV5-1 to TRBJ2-5; D is perhaps TRBD1 (6 bases). Germline lookup yields CDR1 SGHRS and CDR2 YFSETQ. The ends were cut back, 4 bases at V and 5 bases at J, with 18 bases in the middle. This CDR3 spans 15 amino acids. The CDR3 sequence is CASSKDSGRRETQYF. Here the CDR3 DNA reads TGCGCCAGCAGCAAGGACAGCGGTAGGCGGGAGACCCAGTACTTC.

This clone has only a few counts. The chain links TRBV7-3 to TRBJ2-6; no firm D call. V was pared by 0 bases and J by 0 bases, with 12 bases between. Germline assignment: CDR1 SGHTA and CDR2 FQGTGA. The CDR3 is 18 amino acids. This CDR3 is CASSLTWQVSSGANVLTF. CDR3 bases: TGTGCCAGCAGCTTAACTTGGCAGGTTAGCTCTGGGGCCAACGTCCTGACTTTC.

The rearrangement joins TRBV5-5 to TRBJ1-2; a possible D gene is TRBD1 (6 bases). There are 15 residues in the CDR3. Germline CDR1 SGHKS, CDR2 YYEKEE (reference sequence). Trimming stripped 0 bases from V and 0 bases from J, with 9 bases between. Written as DNA, the CDR3 is TGTGCCAGCAGCTTGGGACAGGCCGCTAACTATGGCTACACCTTC. This gives the protein CASSLGQAANYGYTF.

The genes are TRBV19 and TRBJ2-1, with 7 bases lining up with TRBD1. Looked up from germline, CDR1 is LNHDA and CDR2 is SQIVND (reference sequence). The CDR3 extends over 16 amino acids. V was clipped by 3 bases and J by 3 bases; unmatched bases: 8. The CDR3, as DNA: TGTGCCAGTAGTATTAGGCCCGGGACAGTCTACAATGAGCAGTTCTTC. This codes for CASSIRPGTVYNEQFF.

The chain employs TRBV7-2 and TRBJ2-2, with D perhaps matching TRBD1 (5 bases). V dropped 2 bases and J dropped 0 bases, with 16 bases sitting between them. This CDR3 contains 18 residues. The germline V gene encodes CDR1 SGHTA and CDR2 FQGNSA. For the CDR3, the DNA is TGTGCCAGCAGCTTACAGGGTGTTAGCCCTTCGAACACCGGGGAGCTGTTTTTT. It translates to CASSLQGVSPSNTGELFF.